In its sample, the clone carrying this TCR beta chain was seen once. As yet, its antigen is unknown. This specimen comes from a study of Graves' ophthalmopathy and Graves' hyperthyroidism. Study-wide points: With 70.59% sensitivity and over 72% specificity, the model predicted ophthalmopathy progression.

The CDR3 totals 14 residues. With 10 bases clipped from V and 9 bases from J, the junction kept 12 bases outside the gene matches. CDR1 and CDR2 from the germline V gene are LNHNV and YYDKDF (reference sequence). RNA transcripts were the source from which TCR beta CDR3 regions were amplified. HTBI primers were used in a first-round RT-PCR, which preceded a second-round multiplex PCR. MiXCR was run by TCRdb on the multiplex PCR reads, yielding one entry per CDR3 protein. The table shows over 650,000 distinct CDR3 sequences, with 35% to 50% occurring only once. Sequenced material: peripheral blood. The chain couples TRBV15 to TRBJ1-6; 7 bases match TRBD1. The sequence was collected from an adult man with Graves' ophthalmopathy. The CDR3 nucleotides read TGTGCCAGCAGTAGGGGACAGTTTTCTTCACCCCTCCACTTT. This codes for CASSRGQFSSPLHF.